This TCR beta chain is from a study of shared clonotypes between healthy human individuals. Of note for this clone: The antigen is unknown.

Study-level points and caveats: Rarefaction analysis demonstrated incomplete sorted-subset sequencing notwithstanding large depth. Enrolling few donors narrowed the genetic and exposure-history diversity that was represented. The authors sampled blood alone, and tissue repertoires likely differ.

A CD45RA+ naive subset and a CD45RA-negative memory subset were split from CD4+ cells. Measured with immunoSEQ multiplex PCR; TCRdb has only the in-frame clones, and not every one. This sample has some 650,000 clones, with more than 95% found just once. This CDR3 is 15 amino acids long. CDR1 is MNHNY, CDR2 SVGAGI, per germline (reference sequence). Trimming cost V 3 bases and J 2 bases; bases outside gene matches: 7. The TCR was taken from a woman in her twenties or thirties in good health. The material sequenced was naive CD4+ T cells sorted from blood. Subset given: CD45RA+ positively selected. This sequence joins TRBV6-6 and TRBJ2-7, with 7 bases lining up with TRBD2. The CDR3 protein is CASSYGGERTYEQYF. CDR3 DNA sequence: TGTGCCAGCAGTTATGGGGGGGAGCGTACCTACGAGCAGTACTTC.